Following are 13 T cell receptor beta chains from one sample sequenced in a study of blood T cell repertoires in COVID-19. Assay used: immunoSEQ multiplex PCR; TCRdb lists only in-frame clones, some missing. The sample lists 350,000 or so clones; more than 75% were seen once. The sequenced material came from peripheral blood. These receptors all come from a woman between 25 and 40 years old with COVID-19, enrolled during active disease.

The chain combines TRBV9 with TRBJ2-7; 8 bases map to TRBD2. CDR1 is SGDLS and CDR2 is YYNGEE in the germline V gene. V shed 4 bases and J 4 bases; nucleotides not matched to a gene: 16. The CDR3 loop spans 17 amino acids. CDR3 DNA: TGTGCCAGCAGCAAAGGGGCAGCCACCGGACTAGCTTACGAGCAGTACTTC. Protein: CASSKGAATGLAYEQYF.

The chain is built from TRBV5-1 and TRBJ1-1, with 11 bases fitting TRBD1. The CDR3 contains 13 residues. V shed 4 bases and J 10 bases; nucleotides not matched to a gene: 6. CDR1 and CDR2 (germline): SGHRS, YFSETQ. CDR3 in DNA: TGCGCCAGCAGCGTGGACAGGGGGCCGTTAGCTTTCTTT. Translated: CASSVDRGPLAFF.

The V and J genes are TRBV3-1 (or the pseudogene TRBV3-2) and TRBJ2-3; TRBD2 matches 9 bases. J lost 10 bases, V lost 4 bases, and 3 bases had no gene match. CDR3 length equals 12 residues. CDR1 and CDR2 from the germline V gene are LGHDT and YNNKEL (reference sequence). In DNA, the CDR3 is TGTGCCAGCAGCCCTGGGACTAGCCCGCAGTATTTT. This gives the protein CASSPGTSPQYF.

As concerns this clone: The same CDR3 can be traced to other DNA sequences in this sample. The chain combines TRBV19 with TRBJ2-5; 7 nucleotides agree with TRBD1. Germline V gene sequence: CDR1 LNHDA, CDR2 SQIVND (reference sequence). V lost 5 bases to trimming and J lost 2 bases; unmatched junction nucleotides: 2. The length of the CDR3 is 13 residues. This CDR3 is CASSGTAQETQYF. The CDR3 DNA follows: TGTGCCAGTAGTGGGACAGCACAAGAGACCCAGTACTTC.

The J gene is TRBJ1-4, the V gene TRBV5-6, with 9 nucleotides matching TRBD1. J lost 2 bases, V lost 3 bases, and 5 bases had no gene match. Looked up from germline, CDR1 is SGHDT and CDR2 is YYEEEE. The CDR3 has 16 residues. CDR3 in amino acids: CASSWGTGSTNEKLFF. The CDR3, as DNA: TGTGCCAGCAGCTGGGGGACAGGGAGTACTAATGAAAAACTGTTTTTT.

The chain combines TRBV27 with TRBJ1-1; D is uncertain. This CDR3 region has 14 residues. Trimming removed 3 bases at V and 6 bases at J, with 14 bases between. Germline V gives CDR1 MNHEY, CDR2 SMNVEV (reference sequence). CDR3 sequence reads: CASSFAAAGAEAFF. The CDR3 DNA follows: TGTGCCAGCAGTTTTGCGGCAGCGGGCGCTGAAGCTTTCTTT.

V usage is TRBV4-1 and J usage is TRBJ2-7; D is perhaps TRBD2 (5 bases). This CDR3 has 15 residues. V shed 5 bases and J shed 3 bases, with 17 bases lying between them. CDR1 MGHRA and CDR2 YSYEKL come from the germline V gene. The CDR3 DNA reads as TGCGCCAGCAGCTCCCGACTAACTAATCGCTACGAGCAGTACTTC. Residues: CASSSRLTNRYEQYF.

Of note for this clone: This specimen includes other DNA sequences encoding the same CDR3. V is TRBV10-1 and J is TRBJ2-6; D is ambiguous. V was clipped by 3 bases and J by 2 bases, with 8 bases between them. Germline V lookup: CDR1 WNHNN, CDR2 SYGVQD (reference sequence). CDR3 length equals 15 residues. CDR3 DNA: TGCGCCAGCAGTGAAGGTGGAGCTGGGGCCAACGTCCTGACTTTC. Protein sequence: CASSEGGAGANVLTF.

The chain uses TRBV29-1 and TRBJ2-1, with D possibly matching TRBD1 (5 bases). This CDR3 has 15 residues. Germline V gene data show CDR1 as SQVTM and CDR2 as ANQGSEA. The V end lost 1 base, the J end lost 7 bases, and 17 bases lay between the germline ends. The CDR3 DNA follows: TGCAGCGTTGAAGGGTACCAGGGATTGGGGAATGAGCAGTTCTTC. Its protein is CSVEGYQGLGNEQFF.

This chain links TRBV14 with TRBJ1-5; TRBD1 might be the D (5 bases). Trimming stripped 1 base from V and 4 bases from J, with 5 bases between. There are 13 residues in the CDR3. Germline V CDR1 and CDR2: SGHDN, FVKESK. In DNA form, the CDR3 reads TGTGCCAGCAGCCAAGGACAGAATCAGCCCCAGCATTTT. This codes for CASSQGQNQPQHF.

The genes are TRBV30 and TRBJ2-7, with 9 bases matching TRBD2. V lost 3 bases and J lost 5; bases outside the gene matches: 8. The CDR3 length is 14 residues. Germline V CDR1 and CDR2: GTSNPN, SVGIG (reference sequence). The DNA for the CDR3 is TGTGCCTGGAGGTTTAGCGGGAGCATCAACGAGCAGTACTTC. Protein sequence: CAWRFSGSINEQYF.

J is TRBJ2-3 and V is TRBV12-3 or TRBV12-4; D is ambiguous. V was trimmed by 8 bases and J by 3 bases, leaving 6 bases between them. The CDR3 totals 11 residues. The CDR3 region has the DNA TGTGCCAGCTCGAGGACAGATACGCAGTATTTT. Amino acids: CASSRTDTQYF.

The chain combines TRBV2 with TRBJ2-7; tentatively, D is TRBD2 (5 bases). Trimming cost V 1 base and J 2 bases, with 15 bases left between them. CDR1 is SNHLY, CDR2 FYNNEI, per germline. CDR3 length: 16 amino acids. The CDR3 coding sequence is TGTGCCAGCAGTGAAGGTACCGGGGTTGGGGCCTACGAGCAGTACTTC. The encoded protein is CASSEGTGVGAYEQYF.